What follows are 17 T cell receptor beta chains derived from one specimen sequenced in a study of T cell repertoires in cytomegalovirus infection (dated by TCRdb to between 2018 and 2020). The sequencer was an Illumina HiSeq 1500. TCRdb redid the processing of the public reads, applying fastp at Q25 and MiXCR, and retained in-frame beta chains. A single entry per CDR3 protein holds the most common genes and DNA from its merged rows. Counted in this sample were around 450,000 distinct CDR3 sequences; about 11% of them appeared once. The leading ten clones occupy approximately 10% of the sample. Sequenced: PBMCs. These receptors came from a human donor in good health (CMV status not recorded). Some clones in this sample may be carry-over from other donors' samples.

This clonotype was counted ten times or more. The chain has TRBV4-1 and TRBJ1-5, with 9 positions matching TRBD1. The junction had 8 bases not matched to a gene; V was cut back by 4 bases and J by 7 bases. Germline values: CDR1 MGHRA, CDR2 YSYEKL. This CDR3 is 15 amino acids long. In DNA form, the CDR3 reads TGCGCCAGCAGCCGACCGGGACAGGGAAACCAGCCCCAGCATTTT. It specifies CASSRPGQGNQPQHF.

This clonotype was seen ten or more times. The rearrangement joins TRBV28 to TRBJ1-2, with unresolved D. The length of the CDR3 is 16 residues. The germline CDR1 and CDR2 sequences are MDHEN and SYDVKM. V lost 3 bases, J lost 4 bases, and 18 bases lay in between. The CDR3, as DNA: TGTGCCAGCAGTTTGCAAGAGACACGGGCTATCTATGGCTACACCTTC. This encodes CASSLQETRAIYGYTF.

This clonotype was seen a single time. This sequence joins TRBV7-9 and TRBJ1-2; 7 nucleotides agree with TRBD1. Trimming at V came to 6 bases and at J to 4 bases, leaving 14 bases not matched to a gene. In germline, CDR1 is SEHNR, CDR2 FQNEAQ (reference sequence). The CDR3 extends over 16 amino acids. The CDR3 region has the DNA TGTGCCAGCAGTTTATGGTTGACAGGGACCACCTATGGCTACACCTTC. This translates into CASSLWLTGTTYGYTF.

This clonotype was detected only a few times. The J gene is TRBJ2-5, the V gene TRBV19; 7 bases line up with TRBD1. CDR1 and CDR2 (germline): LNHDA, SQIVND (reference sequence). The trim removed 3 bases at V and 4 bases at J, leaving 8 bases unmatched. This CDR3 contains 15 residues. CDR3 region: CASSIRDSRPETQYF. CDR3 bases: TGTGCCAGTAGTATCCGGGACAGTCGGCCAGAGACCCAGTACTTC.

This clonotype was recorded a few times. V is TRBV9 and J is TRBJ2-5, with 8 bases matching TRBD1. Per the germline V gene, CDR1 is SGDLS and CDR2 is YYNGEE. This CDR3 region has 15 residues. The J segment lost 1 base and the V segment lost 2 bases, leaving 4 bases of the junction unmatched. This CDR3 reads CASSVTGDPQETQYF. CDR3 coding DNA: TGTGCCAGCAGCGTGACAGGGGATCCCCAAGAGACCCAGTACTTC.

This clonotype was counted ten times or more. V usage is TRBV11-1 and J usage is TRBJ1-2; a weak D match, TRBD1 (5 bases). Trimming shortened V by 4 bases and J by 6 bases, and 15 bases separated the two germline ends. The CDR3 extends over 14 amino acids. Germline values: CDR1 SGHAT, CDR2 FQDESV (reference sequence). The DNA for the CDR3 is TGTGCCAGCAGCTCCCAGGCGGGACGACATGGCTACACCTTC. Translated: CASSSQAGRHGYTF.

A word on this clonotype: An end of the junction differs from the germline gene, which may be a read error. CDR3 residues: CSARVRGHTQYF. DNA of the CDR3: TGCAGTGCCAGAGTTAGGGGGCATACGCAGTATTTT. V and J are TRBV20-1 and TRBJ2-3, with 7 bases matching TRBD1. This CDR3 is built from 12 residues. Germline CDR1 is DFQATT and CDR2 is SNEGSKA (reference sequence).

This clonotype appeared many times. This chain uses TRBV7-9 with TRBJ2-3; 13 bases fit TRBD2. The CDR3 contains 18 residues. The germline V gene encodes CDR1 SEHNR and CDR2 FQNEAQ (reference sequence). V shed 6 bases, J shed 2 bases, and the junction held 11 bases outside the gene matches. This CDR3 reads CASSWDLGLAGATDTQYF. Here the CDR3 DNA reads TGTGCCAGCAGTTGGGATCTTGGACTAGCGGGGGCCACAGATACGCAGTATTTT.

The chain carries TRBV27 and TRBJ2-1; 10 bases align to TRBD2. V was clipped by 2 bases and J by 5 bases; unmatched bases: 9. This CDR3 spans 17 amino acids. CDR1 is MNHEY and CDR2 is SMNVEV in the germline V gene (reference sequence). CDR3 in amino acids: CASSLRAGGLTNNEQFF. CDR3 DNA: TGTGCCAGCAGTTTAAGAGCGGGGGGGCTGACGAACAATGAGCAGTTCTTC.

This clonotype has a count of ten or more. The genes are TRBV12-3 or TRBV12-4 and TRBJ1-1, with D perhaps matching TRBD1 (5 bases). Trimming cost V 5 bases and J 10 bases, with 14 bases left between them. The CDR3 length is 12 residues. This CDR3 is CASSQVPGGAFF. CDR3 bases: TGTGCCAGCAGTCAGGTTCCCGGGGGAGCTTTCTTT.

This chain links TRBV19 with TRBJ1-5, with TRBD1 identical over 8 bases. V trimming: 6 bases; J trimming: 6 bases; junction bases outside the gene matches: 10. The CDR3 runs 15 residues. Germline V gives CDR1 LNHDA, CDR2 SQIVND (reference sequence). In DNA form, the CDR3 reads TGTGCCAGTAGCCGTAAGGACAGGGATAGTCAGCCCCAGCATTTT. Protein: CASSRKDRDSQPQHF.

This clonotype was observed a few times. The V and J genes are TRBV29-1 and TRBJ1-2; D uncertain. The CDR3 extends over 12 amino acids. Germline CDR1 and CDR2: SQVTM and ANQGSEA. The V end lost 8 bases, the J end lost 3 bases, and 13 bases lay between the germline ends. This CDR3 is CSYRERDYGYTF. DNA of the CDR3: TGCAGCTATAGGGAACGGGACTATGGCTACACCTTC.

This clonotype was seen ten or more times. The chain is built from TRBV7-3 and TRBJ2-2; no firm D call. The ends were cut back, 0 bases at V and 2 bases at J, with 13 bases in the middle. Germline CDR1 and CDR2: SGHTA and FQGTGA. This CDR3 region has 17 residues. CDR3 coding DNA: TGTGCCAGCAGCTTAACGCCGGTAACCTCTAACACCGGGGAGCTGTTTTTT. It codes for CASSLTPVTSNTGELFF.

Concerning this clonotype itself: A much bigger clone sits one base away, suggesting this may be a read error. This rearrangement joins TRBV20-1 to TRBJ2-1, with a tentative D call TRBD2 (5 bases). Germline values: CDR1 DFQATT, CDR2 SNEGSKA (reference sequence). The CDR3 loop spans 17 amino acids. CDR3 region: CSVRTSGSLTAYNEQFF. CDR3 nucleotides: TGCAGTGTTAGAACGTCGGGATCCTTAACTGCCTACAATGAGCAGTTCTTC.

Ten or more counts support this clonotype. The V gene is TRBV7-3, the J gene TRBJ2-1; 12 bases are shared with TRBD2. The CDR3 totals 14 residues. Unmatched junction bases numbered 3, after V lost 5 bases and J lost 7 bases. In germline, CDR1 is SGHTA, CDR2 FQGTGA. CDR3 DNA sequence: TGTGCCAGCAGCCCTCTAGCGGGAGGGAATGAGCAGTTCTTC. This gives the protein CASSPLAGGNEQFF.

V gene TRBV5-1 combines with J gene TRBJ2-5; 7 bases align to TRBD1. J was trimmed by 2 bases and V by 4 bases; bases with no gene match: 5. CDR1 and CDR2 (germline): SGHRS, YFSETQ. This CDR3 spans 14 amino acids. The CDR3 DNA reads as TGCGCCAGCAGCCCGGGACAGAGACAAGAGACCCAGTACTTC. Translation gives CASSPGQRQETQYF.

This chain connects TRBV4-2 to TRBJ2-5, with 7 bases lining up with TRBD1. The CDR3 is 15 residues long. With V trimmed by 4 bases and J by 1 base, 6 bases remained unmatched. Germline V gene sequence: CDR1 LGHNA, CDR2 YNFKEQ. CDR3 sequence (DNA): TGTGCCAGCAGCCCTGGACAGGCCCTCCAAGAGACCCAGTACTTC. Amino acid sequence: CASSPGQALQETQYF.